This T cell receptor (beta chain) was retrieved from a study of shared clonotypes between healthy human individuals. The length of the CDR3 is 11 residues. The germline V gene encodes CDR1 MNHEY and CDR2 SVGAGI. V shed 2 bases and J shed 5 bases, with 4 bases lying between them. Naive CD8 cells, CD45RO-negative and positively selected for CCR7, excluded terminally differentiated effector memory CD45RA+ cells. Some clones are missing from TCRdb's copy, which holds only in-frame ones; the method was immunoSEQ multiplex PCR. The repertoire holds hundreds of thousands of clones, almost 95% seen once, with 20% to 30% in the top ten.

The V gene is TRBV6-5, the J gene TRBJ2-7; no firm D call. The sequenced sample was naive CD8+ T cells sorted from blood. This receptor was obtained from a man aged 25-45 years in good health. The CDR3 loop is CASSYPNEQYF. Here the CDR3 DNA reads TGTGCCAGCAGTTACCCGAACGAGCAGTACTTC.